The 18 T cell receptor beta chains presented below share a single source sample, sequenced in a study of T cell repertoires in cytomegalovirus infection. These TCRs are of unknown antigen specificity. Each CDR3 protein gets one entry after TCRdb re-called the reads with MiXCR. The repertoire holds around 430,000 distinct CDR3 sequences, with approximately 46% as singletons. The source material was cultured PBMCs, sampled from culture after CMV antigen stimulation. Source of these receptors: a human donor in good health (CMV status not recorded). Some clones in this sample may be carry-over from other donors' samples.

The chain employs TRBV20-1 and TRBJ2-3; D may be TRBD1 or TRBD2 (7 bases each). The V and J ends lost 6 bases and 2 bases respectively, with 15 bases between them. Germline V gene sequence: CDR1 DFQATT, CDR2 SNEGSKA (reference sequence). The CDR3 consists of 14 residues. The CDR3 coding sequence is TGCAGTGCGAGGGAGGGGGCCTACACAGATACGCAGTATTTT. Translated, it gives CSAREGAYTDTQYF.

The chain has TRBV20-1 and TRBJ2-4; 9 positions match TRBD2. The V gene's germline CDR1 is DFQATT and CDR2 SNEGSKA (reference sequence). This CDR3 has 14 amino acids. V gave up 1 base and J gave up 11 bases; unmatched junction bases: 9. CDR3 loop: CSARGPSGILLQYF. The CDR3 DNA is TGCAGTGCTAGAGGTCCTAGCGGGATTCTTCTTCAGTACTTC.

This clonotype was seen only a few times. J is TRBJ2-3 and V is TRBV2; no reliable D call. CDR1 is SNHLY and CDR2 is FYNNEI in the germline V gene. The CDR3 is 14 amino acids. Trimming took off 1 base at V and 3 bases at J, with 8 bases between the two ends. This CDR3 reads CASSEDSSTDTQYF. The CDR3 nucleotides read TGTGCCAGCAGTGAAGATAGTTCGACAGATACGCAGTATTTT. Variable domain in full (rest from reference TRBV2 and TRBJ2-3): EPEVTQTPSHQVTQMGQEVILRCVPISNHLYFYWYRQILGQKVEFLVSFYNNEISEKSEIFDDQFSVERPDGSNFTLKIRSTKLEDSAMYFCASSEDSSTDTQYFGPGTRLTVL.

The genes are TRBV6-2 or TRBV6-3 and TRBJ2-7, with 7 positions matching TRBD2. The trim removed 0 bases at V and 5 bases at J, leaving 10 bases unmatched. This CDR3 comprises 16 residues. Germline V gives CDR1 MNHEY, CDR2 SVGEGT. The DNA for the CDR3 is TGTGCCAGCAGTTACTCGACGGGGGAGGGACTTCACGAGCAGTACTTC. It codes for CASSYSTGEGLHEQYF.

The chain links TRBV7-2 to TRBJ2-3; tentatively, D is TRBD2 (5 bases). This CDR3 region has 14 residues. Germline V lookup: CDR1 SGHTA, CDR2 FQGNSA. V was clipped by 7 bases and J by 3 bases, with 14 bases between them. DNA for the CDR3: TGTGCCAGCAAGCTGACCGGGGAAACAGATACGCAGTATTTT. Translated: CASKLTGETDTQYF.

V usage is TRBV18 and J usage is TRBJ1-6; no reliable D call. The V end was cut by 5 bases, the J end by 4 bases, with 18 bases between. Germline-derived CDR1 and CDR2 are KGHSH and LQKENI. The CDR3 loop spans 17 amino acids. CDR3 region: CASSDALRAVYNSPLHF. The CDR3 DNA follows: TGTGCCAGCTCAGACGCTCTCCGGGCGGTGTATAATTCACCCCTCCACTTT.

This chain links TRBV2 with TRBJ1-6; 9 bases match TRBD1. CDR3 length: 14 amino acids. The trim removed 5 bases at V and 9 bases at J, leaving 5 bases unmatched. Germline V lookup: CDR1 SNHLY, CDR2 FYNNEI. The CDR3 protein is CASSYRGQVSPLHF. The CDR3 DNA is TGTGCCAGCAGTTACAGGGGGCAGGTTTCACCCCTCCACTTT. Supplemented by reference TRBV2 and TRBJ1-6, the full variable domain reads EPEVTQTPSHQVTQMGQEVILRCVPISNHLYFYWYRQILGQKVEFLVSFYNNEISEKSEIFDDQFSVERPDGSNFTLKIRSTKLEDSAMYFCASSYRGQVSPLHFGNGTRLTVT.

This clonotype came up a few times. V is TRBV7-9 and J is TRBJ1-4; D not resolved. Between the trimmed V and J ends, which lost 1 base and 8 bases, there was a span of 8 bases. The CDR3 consists of 13 residues. The germline V gene has CDR1 SEHNR and CDR2 FQNEAQ (reference sequence). As DNA, the CDR3 is TGTGCCAGCAGCTTAGTTAAACGGGAAAAACTGTTTTTT. Translation gives CASSLVKREKLFF.

V usage is TRBV7-8 and J usage is TRBJ2-5; TRBD2 aligns across 8 bases. Germline values: CDR1 SGHVS, CDR2 FQNEAQ. This CDR3 is 18 amino acids long. J was trimmed by 2 bases and V by 1 base; bases with no gene match: 12. The CDR3 protein is CASSLVVISGISQETQYF. CDR3 coding DNA: TGTGCCAGCAGCTTAGTCGTTATTAGCGGGATCTCACAAGAGACCCAGTACTTC.

The rearrangement links TRBV5-6 to TRBJ1-3, with no clear D. Germline-derived CDR1 and CDR2 are SGHDT and YYEEEE. The CDR3 runs to 13 residues. The V gene lost 4 bases and the J gene lost 8 bases, with 13 bases spanning the gap. CDR3 nucleotide sequence: TGTGCCAGCAGCCTGATTGAGTCGGACACCATATATTTT. Protein sequence: CASSLIESDTIYF.

The J gene is TRBJ1-5, the V gene TRBV7-2; D not certain. Germline V gene lookup returns CDR1 SGHTA and CDR2 FQGNSA. Trimming removed 1 base at V and 1 base at J, with 8 bases between. There are 15 residues in the CDR3. The CDR3 bases are TGTGCCAGCAGCTTAGACGTTAGAAGCAATCAGCCCCAGCATTTT. Its protein product is CASSLDVRSNQPQHF.

The chain combines TRBV20-1 with TRBJ2-1; 9 bases are a match to TRBD2. Per the germline V gene, CDR1 is DFQATT and CDR2 is SNEGSKA (reference sequence). The CDR3 contains 19 residues. Trimming cost V 1 base and J 0 bases; bases outside gene matches: 13. DNA for the CDR3: TGCAGTGCTAGAGGGAGGGGGGAGCGGGAGGTTTCCTCCTACAATGAGCAGTTCTTC. This sequence encodes CSARGRGEREVSSYNEQFF.

V and J are TRBV5-4 and TRBJ1-4; the D gene is possibly TRBD1 (6 bases). V lost 4 bases and J 7 bases, leaving 17 bases between the germline ends. Germline CDR1 reads SGHNT; CDR2 reads YYREEE (reference sequence). This CDR3 is built from 15 residues. The chain's CDR3 is CASSRGGGVREKLFF. CDR3 DNA: TGTGCCAGCAGCCGGGGGGGGGGCGTTCGTGAAAAACTGTTTTTT.

The chain recombines TRBV7-2 with TRBJ1-5; D is unresolved. Trimming left V 1 base short and J 9 bases short, with 13 bases between. Germline loops: CDR1 SGHTA, CDR2 FQGNSA. The CDR3 spans 14 residues. The CDR3 DNA follows: TGTGCCAGCAGCTTAGTAGGCAGCACGTGGCCCCAGCATTTT. Translating gives CASSLVGSTWPQHF.

There are a few counts of this clonotype. V and J are TRBV7-2 and TRBJ2-1; D is perhaps TRBD1 or TRBD2 (7 bases each). CDR1 is SGHTA and CDR2 is FQGNSA in the germline V gene. The CDR3 runs 16 residues. V lost 3 bases, J lost 6 bases, and 18 bases lay in between. This chain's CDR3 is CASSFQPPGGVNEQFF. The DNA for the CDR3 is TGTGCCAGCAGCTTTCAGCCTCCAGGGGGGGTCAATGAGCAGTTCTTC.

This chain uses TRBV10-2 with TRBJ2-1, with 7 positions matching TRBD1. Germline V gene data show CDR1 as WSHSY and CDR2 as SAAADI. The junction had 8 bases not matched to a gene; V was cut back by 4 bases and J by 8 bases. This CDR3 is 14 amino acids long. As DNA, the CDR3 is TGCGCCAGCAGTGGAAGGGGGCCCTGGGATGAGCAGTTCTTC. It codes for CASSGRGPWDEQFF.

The chain is built from TRBV7-2 and TRBJ1-2; a possible D gene is TRBD1 (6 bases). V shed 5 bases and J shed 4 bases, with 11 bases lying between them. CDR1 is SGHTA and CDR2 is FQGNSA in the germline V gene. The CDR3 loop spans 13 amino acids. CDR3 sequence reads: CASSPDRTYGYTF. CDR3 in DNA: TGTGCCAGCAGCCCCGACAGGACCTATGGCTACACCTTC.

This clonotype was recorded a few times. This chain joins TRBV25-1 and TRBJ2-7, with a tentative D call TRBD1 (5 bases). This CDR3 is 15 amino acids long. Trimming removed 5 bases from V and 0 bases from J, with 14 bases in between. Germline V gene lookup returns CDR1 MGHDK and CDR2 SYGVNS. CDR3 sequence (DNA): TGTGCCAGCAGTCCCCCAGGGTTGGGCTCCTACGAGCAGTACTTC. Encoded protein: CASSPPGLGSYEQYF.